This T cell receptor beta chain derives from a study of graft-versus-host responses after intestinal transplantation. Study-wide context: Multivisceral, liver-intestinal, or isolated intestinal transplants were performed in recipients. Every one of the recipients received anti-thymocyte globulin induction and afterwards took tacrolimus and steroids for around 3 years.

The length of the CDR3 is 16 residues. Germline loops: CDR1 MGHRA, CDR2 YSYEKL. Trimming removed 3 bases from V and 2 bases from J; junction bases left unmatched: 6. CFSE-labeled responder cells (about 200,000) were plated with about 200,000 irradiated, violet-dye-labeled stimulator cells. Profiled with immunoSEQ multiplex PCR; TCRdb holds only in-frame clones, not every one. The profile shows under 15,000 clones, approximately 40% of them singletons. Relative to its sample, this clone is medium-sized. This clonotype was sampled from a human patient who received an intestinal transplant. This chain connects TRBV4-1 to TRBJ1-5; TRBD1 matches at 8 bases. The source material was alloreactive CD8+ T cells from a mixed lymphocyte reaction culture, sampled before intestinal transplant. Subset: CFSE-low proliferating T cells sorted from approximately six-day pre-transplant mixed lymphocyte reaction (GvH or HvG direction). This CDR3 reads CASSQVQGQGNQPQHF. CDR3 in DNA: TGCGCCAGCAGCCAGGTCCAGGGACAGGGCAATCAGCCCCAGCATTTT.